This T cell receptor beta chain was sequenced for a study of T cell responses to AZD1222 COVID-19 vaccine. Profiling relied on immunoSEQ multiplex PCR, and the TCRdb table lists in-frame clones only, not all of them. This table has some 170,000 clones, 85% to 90% appearing once. V shed 3 bases and J shed 4 bases, with 13 bases lying between them. The germline gives CDR1 DFQATT, CDR2 SNEGSKA (reference sequence). This CDR3 has 14 residues. Study-level points and caveats: It should be noted that donors were predominantly white British and more often female, and clonal diversity was possibly underestimated. Dominant CD4 TCR responses targeted spike regions 160-218 and 743-854. Only after the peak T cell response were repertoires sampled. The study identified only six AZD1222 recipients as seropositive at baseline.

Concerning this clone: Antigen unknown.

Sequenced material: peripheral blood, taken 28 days after the second dose of the MenACWY control vaccine. This receptor was taken from an adult who received the MenACWY meningococcal vaccine as a control. V and J are TRBV20-1 and TRBJ1-3; D perhaps matches TRBD1 (6 bases). CDR3 in DNA: TGCAGTGCTAGTCTGTCAGGGGTCGGAAACACCATATATTTT. Translating it yields CSASLSGVGNTIYF.